This passage covers 19 T cell receptor beta chains from one sample sequenced in a study of blood T cell repertoires in COVID-19. TCRdb's copy holds only in-frame clones and misses some; the assay was immunoSEQ multiplex PCR. The table records approximately 100,000 clones, around 84% of them present only once. Sequencing input: peripheral blood. The source of these receptors is an older woman with active or convalescent COVID-19.

The chain carries TRBV5-6 and TRBJ2-5, with a weak D call TRBD1 (5 bases). The CDR3 spans 16 residues. V shed 4 bases and J shed 7 bases, with 23 bases lying between them. Germline assignment: CDR1 SGHDT and CDR2 YYEEEE. For the CDR3, the DNA is TGTGCCAGCAGCCCTCGACGTGGACCTTCCCAGGGGACCCAGTACTTC. Translating gives CASSPRRGPSQGTQYF.

The chain is built from TRBV7-9 and TRBJ1-6, with D perhaps matching TRBD1 (6 bases). Germline loops: CDR1 SEHNR, CDR2 FQNEAQ (reference sequence). V shed 6 bases and J shed 7 bases, with 19 bases lying between them. The CDR3 consists of 16 residues. CDR3 DNA sequence: TGTGCCAGCAGTCCTGTACTAGGGGGGGGCAATTCACCCCTCCACTTT. The encoded protein is CASSPVLGGGNSPLHF. The full variable domain, rest sourced from reference TRBV7-9 and TRBJ1-6, is DTGVSQNPRHKITKRGQNVTFRCDPISEHNRLYWYRQTLGQGPEFLTYFQNEAQLEKSRLLSDRFSAERPKGSFSTLEIQRTEQGDSAMYLCASSPVLGGGNSPLHFGNGTRLTVT.

This clone was counted only a few times. The chain carries TRBV7-8 and TRBJ2-5, with TRBD1 identical over 12 bases. From germline, CDR1 is SGHVS and CDR2 FQNEAQ. CDR3 size: 15 residues. Trimming took 2 bases from V and 7 from J; bases not matched to a gene: 5. The CDR3: CASSLRDRGPGTQYF. The CDR3 DNA is TGTGCCAGCAGCTTAAGGGACAGGGGGCCGGGGACCCAGTACTTC.

The chain joins TRBV7-2 to TRBJ2-2; TRBD2 matches at 10 bases. Germline CDR1 and CDR2: SGHTA and FQGNSA. This CDR3 is 15 amino acids long. Losses at the gene ends were 6 bases for V and 9 bases for J; bases not matched to a gene: 10. The CDR3 nucleotides read TGTGCCAGCAGGGAAGCGGGGGGGCCTTTCAGGGAGCTGTTTTTT. This translates into CASREAGGPFRELFF.

This rearrangement joins TRBV5-1 to TRBJ2-2, with 14 bases identical to TRBD2. The J segment lost 3 bases and the V segment lost 3 bases, leaving 7 bases of the junction unmatched. CDR3 size: 18 residues. In germline, CDR1 is SGHRS, CDR2 YFSETQ. In DNA, the CDR3 is TGCGCCAGCAGCTCCGGGACTAGCGGGAGATTGGACACCGGGGAGCTGTTTTTT. Translating gives CASSSGTSGRLDTGELFF.

The rearrangement joins TRBV9 to TRBJ2-4; TRBD1 aligns across 8 bases. This CDR3 comprises 16 residues. Germline CDR1 and CDR2: SGDLS and YYNGEE. The V segment lost 4 bases and the J segment 2 bases; nucleotides outside the gene matches: 8. DNA for the CDR3: TGTGCCAGCAGCTCGGGACAGGTCGATACCAAAAACATTCAGTACTTC. Its protein product is CASSSGQVDTKNIQYF.

This clone appeared a few times. The chain recombines TRBV7-2 with TRBJ2-6, with a weak D call TRBD1 (7 bases). CDR3 size: 17 residues. Trimming removed 5 bases from V and 0 bases from J, with 14 bases in between. The germline V gene encodes CDR1 SGHTA and CDR2 FQGNSA. CDR3 region: CASSQGGLRSGANVLTF. The DNA for the CDR3 is TGTGCCAGCAGCCAGGGGGGACTGCGCTCTGGGGCCAACGTCCTGACTTTC.

This clone was seen just once. The chain has TRBV5-1 and TRBJ2-5; D possibly corresponds to TRBD1 (6 bases). Germline V gene data show CDR1 as SGHRS and CDR2 as YFSETQ. The CDR3 has 13 amino acids. The V end was cut by 2 bases, the J end by 5 bases, with 10 bases between. CDR3 in amino acids: CASSFGQGETQYF. The DNA of the CDR3 is TGCGCCAGCAGCTTCGGGCAGGGGGAGACCCAGTACTTC. Using reference TRBV5-1 and TRBJ2-5 for the parts outside the CDR3, the full variable domain is KAGVTQTPRYLIKTRGQQVTLSCSPISGHRSVSWYQQTPGQGLQFLFEYFSETQRNKGNFPGRFSGRQFSNSRSEMNVSTLELGDSALYLCASSFGQGETQYFGPGTRLLVL.

The table lists this clone with a few counts. The chain links TRBV7-9 to TRBJ2-6; 9 nucleotides match TRBD1. Looked up from germline, CDR1 is SEHNR and CDR2 is FQNEAQ (reference sequence). The CDR3 extends over 17 amino acids. J lost 4 bases, V lost 5 bases, and 9 bases had no gene match. The CDR3 region is CASSRDRVKEGANVLTF. The CDR3 DNA follows: TGTGCCAGCAGCCGGGACAGGGTAAAAGAAGGGGCCAACGTCCTGACTTTC. Supplemented by reference TRBV7-9 and TRBJ2-6, the full variable domain reads DTGVSQNPRHKITKRGQNVTFRCDPISEHNRLYWYRQTLGQGPEFLTYFQNEAQLEKSRLLSDRFSAERPKGSFSTLEIQRTEQGDSAMYLCASSRDRVKEGANVLTFGAGSRLTVL.

The CDR3 DNA follows: TGTGCCAGCAGTTTGATGGGGTGGGAGGGCAATCAGCCCCAGCATTTT. Protein product: CASSLMGWEGNQPQHF. V and J are TRBV27 and TRBJ1-5; D remains ambiguous. The CDR3 runs 16 residues. Trimming shortened V by 3 bases and J by 2 bases, and 14 bases separated the two germline ends. CDR1 is MNHEY and CDR2 is SMNVEV in the germline V gene (reference sequence).

The J gene is TRBJ2-5, the V gene TRBV6-5; 8 bases are a match to TRBD1. Germline V gene data show CDR1 as MNHEY and CDR2 as SVGAGI. CDR3 size: 14 residues. V gave up 6 bases and J gave up 3 bases; unmatched junction bases: 6. CDR3 loop: CASRYGTGKETQYF. The CDR3 DNA is TGTGCCAGCAGATACGGGACAGGTAAAGAGACCCAGTACTTC.

This clone has only one observation. This chain connects TRBV7-2 to TRBJ2-1; D is unresolved. V was pared by 6 bases and J by 0 bases, with 9 bases between. CDR3 length: 14 residues. Germline V lookup: CDR1 SGHTA, CDR2 FQGNSA. The CDR3 nucleotides read TGTGCCAGCAGTCAAGAGAGCTCCTACAATGAGCAGTTCTTC. As protein: CASSQESSYNEQFF. Based on the CDR3 plus reference TRBV7-2 and TRBJ2-1, the full variable domain is GAGVSQSPSNKVTEKGKDVELRCDPISGHTALYWYRQSLGQGLEFLIYFQGNSAPDKSGLPSDRFSAERTGGSVSTLTIQRTQQEDSAVYLCASSQESSYNEQFFGPGTRLTVL.

The CDR3 sequence is CASSYRPDRGYTEAFF. The CDR3 DNA reads as TGTGCCAGCAGTTATCGGCCGGACAGGGGCTACACTGAAGCTTTCTTT. The rearrangement links TRBV6-5 to TRBJ1-1, with TRBD1 identical over 9 bases. The CDR3 contains 16 residues. Germline CDR1 and CDR2: MNHEY and SVGAGI. V trimming: 3 bases; J trimming: 3 bases; junction bases outside the gene matches: 8.

This chain connects TRBV2 to TRBJ2-7, with TRBD1 matching 9 bases. V dropped 10 bases and J dropped 5; count of bases not matched to a gene: 15. The CDR3 contains 15 residues. In germline, CDR1 is SNHLY, CDR2 FYNNEI. In DNA, the CDR3 is TGTGCCACCGTACCCCTGACAGGGGGAATCCACGAGCAGTACTTC. This translates into CATVPLTGGIHEQYF.

The genes are TRBV9 and TRBJ2-3; D perhaps matches TRBD2 (6 bases). Trimming pared 1 base from V and 1 base from J, leaving 10 bases between. This CDR3 spans 15 amino acids. CDR1 is SGDLS and CDR2 is YYNGEE in the germline V gene. CDR3 loop: CASSVREKGTDTQYF. For the CDR3, the DNA is TGTGCCAGCAGCGTACGGGAGAAGGGCACAGATACGCAGTATTTT.

The table lists this clone with a count of one. The genes are TRBV6-4 and TRBJ2-1, with 7 nucleotides matching TRBD2. With 6 bases clipped from V and 5 bases from J, the junction kept 7 bases outside the gene matches. CDR1 and CDR2 from the germline V gene are MRHNA and SNTAGT. The CDR3 runs to 14 residues. The CDR3 reads CASSPGGINNEQFF. DNA of the CDR3: TGTGCCAGCAGCCCCGGGGGGATAAACAATGAGCAGTTCTTC.

The V and J genes are TRBV27 and TRBJ1-1, with 10 bases matching TRBD1. V lost 6 bases and J lost 1; bases outside the gene matches: 5. The CDR3 is 15 residues long. Germline CDR1 and CDR2: MNHEY and SMNVEV (reference sequence). The chain's CDR3 is CASSRRDRGNTEAFF. The CDR3, as DNA: TGTGCCAGCAGCAGAAGGGACAGGGGGAACACTGAAGCTTTCTTT.

The rearrangement links TRBV7-9 to TRBJ2-5, with D perhaps TRBD1 (6 bases). Germline V gene data show CDR1 as SEHNR and CDR2 as FQNEAQ (reference sequence). The V gene lost 0 bases and the J gene lost 2 bases, with 16 bases spanning the gap. The CDR3 is 17 amino acids. The CDR3 sequence is CASSLALDGGLQETQYF. DNA of the CDR3: TGTGCCAGCAGCTTAGCCCTGGATGGGGGCCTACAAGAGACCCAGTACTTC.

This chain uses TRBV11-2 with TRBJ1-3, with D possibly matching TRBD1 (6 bases). Trimming cost V 5 bases and J 2 bases, with 10 bases left between them. The CDR3 runs to 14 residues. Germline loops: CDR1 SGHAT, CDR2 FQNNGV. CDR3 amino acids: CASSQTGTGNTIYF. The CDR3 coding sequence is TGTGCCAGCAGCCAAACAGGGACTGGAAACACCATATATTTT.